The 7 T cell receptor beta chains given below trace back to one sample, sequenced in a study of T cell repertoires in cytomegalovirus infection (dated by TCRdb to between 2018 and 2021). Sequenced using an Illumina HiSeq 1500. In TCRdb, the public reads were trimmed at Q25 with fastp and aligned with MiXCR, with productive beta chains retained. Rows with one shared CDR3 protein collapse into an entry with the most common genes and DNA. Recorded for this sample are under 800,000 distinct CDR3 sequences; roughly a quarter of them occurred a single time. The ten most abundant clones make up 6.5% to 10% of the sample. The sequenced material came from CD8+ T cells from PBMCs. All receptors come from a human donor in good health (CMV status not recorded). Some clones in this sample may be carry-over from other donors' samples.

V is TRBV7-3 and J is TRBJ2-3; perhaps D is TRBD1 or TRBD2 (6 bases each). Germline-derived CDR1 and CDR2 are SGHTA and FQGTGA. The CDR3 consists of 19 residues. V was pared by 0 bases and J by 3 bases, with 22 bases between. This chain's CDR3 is CASSLTGGRPGSRTDTQYF. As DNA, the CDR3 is TGTGCCAGCAGCTTAACGGGGGGCCGGCCGGGGTCGAGGACAGATACGCAGTATTTT.

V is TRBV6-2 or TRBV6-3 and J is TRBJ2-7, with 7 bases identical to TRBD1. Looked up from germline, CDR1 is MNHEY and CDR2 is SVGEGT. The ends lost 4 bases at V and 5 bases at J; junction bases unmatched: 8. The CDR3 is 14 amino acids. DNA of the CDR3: TGTGCCAGCAGTTCCTTCCGACAGGGCAACGAGCAGTACGTC. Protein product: CASSSFRQGNEQYV.

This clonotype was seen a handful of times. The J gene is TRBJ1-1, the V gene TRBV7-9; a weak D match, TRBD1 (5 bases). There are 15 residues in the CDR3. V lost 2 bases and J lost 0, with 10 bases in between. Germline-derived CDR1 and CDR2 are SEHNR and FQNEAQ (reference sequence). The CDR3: CASSLRSGMNTEAFF. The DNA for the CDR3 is TGTGCCAGCAGCTTAAGGTCAGGGATGAACACTGAAGCTTTCTTT.

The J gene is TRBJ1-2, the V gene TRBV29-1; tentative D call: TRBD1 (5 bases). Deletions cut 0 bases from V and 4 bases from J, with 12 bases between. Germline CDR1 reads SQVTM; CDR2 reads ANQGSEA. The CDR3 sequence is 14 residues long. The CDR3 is CSVEDPSRAYGYTF. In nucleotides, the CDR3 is TGCAGCGTTGAAGATCCTTCCAGGGCCTATGGCTACACCTTC.

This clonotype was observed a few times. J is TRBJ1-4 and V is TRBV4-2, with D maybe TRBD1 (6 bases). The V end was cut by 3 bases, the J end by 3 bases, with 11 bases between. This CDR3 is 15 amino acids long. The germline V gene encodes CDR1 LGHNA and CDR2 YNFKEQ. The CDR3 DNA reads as TGTGCCAGCAGCCACCCGGGGGGGCCTAATGAAAAACTGTTTTTT. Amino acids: CASSHPGGPNEKLFF.

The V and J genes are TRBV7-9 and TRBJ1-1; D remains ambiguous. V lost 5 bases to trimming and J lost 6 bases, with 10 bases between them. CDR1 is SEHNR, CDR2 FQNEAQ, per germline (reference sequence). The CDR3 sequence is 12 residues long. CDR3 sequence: CASSPTSSEAFF. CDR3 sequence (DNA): TGTGCCAGCAGCCCTACATCATCTGAAGCTTTCTTT.

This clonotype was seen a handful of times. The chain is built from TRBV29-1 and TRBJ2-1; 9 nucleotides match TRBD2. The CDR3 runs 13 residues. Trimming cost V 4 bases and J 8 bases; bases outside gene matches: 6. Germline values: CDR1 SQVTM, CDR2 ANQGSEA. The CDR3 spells CSVVGGGVYEQFF. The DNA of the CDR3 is TGCAGCGTTGTGGGCGGGGGGGTCTATGAGCAGTTCTTC.